This record covers a single TCR beta chain. Its antigen is not identified. These data are taken from a study of cytomegalovirus exposure and HLA in healthy donors. Germline V gene lookup returns CDR1 SGHAT and CDR2 FQNNGV. This CDR3 region has 15 residues. V trimming: 5 bases; J trimming: 1 base; junction bases outside the gene matches: 6. Findings of the study overall: Of the V segments, some could not be distinguished, including TRBV6-2 and TRBV6-3, and were excluded.

The PCR used 60 Vbeta and 13 Jbeta primers. Authors' methods: There were about 80 million unique TCR beta chains by a later count, and about 12 million of them were shared. Libraries were prepared by immunoSEQ multiplex PCR; TCRdb keeps only in-frame clonotypes and omits some of them. V and J calls and clone size follow that table, whereas D and trimming were derived from the DNA. The table lists nearly 200,000 clones, approximately 85% of them singletons. This chain joins TRBV11-2 and TRBJ1-1, with TRBD1 matching 8 bases. The specimen was PBMCs. The source is a woman in her 50s in good health and CMV-seropositive. As DNA, the CDR3 is TGTGCCAGCAGCGGACAGGGTATCGGGAACACTGAAGCTTTCTTT. Encoded protein: CASSGQGIGNTEAFF.